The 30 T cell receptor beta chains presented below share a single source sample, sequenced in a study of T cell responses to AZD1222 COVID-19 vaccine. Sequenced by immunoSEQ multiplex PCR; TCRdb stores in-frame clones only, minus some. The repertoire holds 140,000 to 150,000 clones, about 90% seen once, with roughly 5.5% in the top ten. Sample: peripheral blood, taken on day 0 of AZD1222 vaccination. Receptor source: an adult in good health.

CDR3 in DNA: TGTGCCAGCAGTCACGGGACTAGCGGGAGGGCCTCTCGGGGGACCCAGTACTTC. Translating gives CASSHGTSGRASRGTQYF. The chain combines TRBV5-4 with TRBJ2-5, with 16 bases that match TRBD2. The CDR3 consists of 18 residues. Per germline, CDR1 SGHNT and CDR2 YYREEE (reference sequence). Trimming at V came to 5 bases and at J to 7 bases, leaving 14 bases not matched to a gene. The variable domain in full, with the rest retrieved from reference TRBV5-4 and TRBJ2-5, is ETGVTQSPTHLIKTRGQQVTLRCSSQSGHNTVSWYQQALGQGPQFIFQYYREEENGRGNFPPRFSGLQFPNYSSELNVNALELDDSALYLCASSHGTSGRASRGTQYFGPGTRLLVL.

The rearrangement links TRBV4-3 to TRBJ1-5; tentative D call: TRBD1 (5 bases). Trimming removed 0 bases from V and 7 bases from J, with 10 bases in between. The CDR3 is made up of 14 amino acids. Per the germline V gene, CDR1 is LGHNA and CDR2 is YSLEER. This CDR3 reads CASSQENWGQPQHF. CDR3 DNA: TGCGCCAGCAGCCAAGAAAACTGGGGGCAGCCCCAGCATTTT.

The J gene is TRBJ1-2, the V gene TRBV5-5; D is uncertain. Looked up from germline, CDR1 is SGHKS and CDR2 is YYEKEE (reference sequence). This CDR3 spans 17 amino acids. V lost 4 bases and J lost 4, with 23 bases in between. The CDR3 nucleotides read TGTGCCAGCAGCCTGGACGCAACCTCCCCCGAATCCTATGGCTACACCTTC. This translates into CASSLDATSPESYGYTF.

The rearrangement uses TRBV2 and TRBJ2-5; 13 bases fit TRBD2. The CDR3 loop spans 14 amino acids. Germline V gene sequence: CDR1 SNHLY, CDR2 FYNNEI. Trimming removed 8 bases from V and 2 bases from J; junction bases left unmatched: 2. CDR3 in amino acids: CASGTSGAQETQYF. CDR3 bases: TGTGCCAGCGGGACTAGCGGGGCGCAAGAGACCCAGTACTTC.

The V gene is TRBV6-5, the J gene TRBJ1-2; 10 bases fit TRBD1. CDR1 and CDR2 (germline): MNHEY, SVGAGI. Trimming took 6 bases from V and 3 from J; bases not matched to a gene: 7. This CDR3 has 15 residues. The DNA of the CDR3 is TGTGCCAGCAGCTTCCAGGGGACAGGGGACTATGGCTACACCTTC. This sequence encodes CASSFQGTGDYGYTF.

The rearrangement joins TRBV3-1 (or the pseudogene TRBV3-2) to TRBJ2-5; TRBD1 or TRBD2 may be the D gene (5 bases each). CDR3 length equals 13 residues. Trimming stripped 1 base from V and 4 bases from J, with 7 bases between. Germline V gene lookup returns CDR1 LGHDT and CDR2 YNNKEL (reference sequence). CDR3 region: CASSQGGTETQYF. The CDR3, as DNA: TGTGCCAGCAGCCAAGGGGGGACAGAGACCCAGTACTTC.

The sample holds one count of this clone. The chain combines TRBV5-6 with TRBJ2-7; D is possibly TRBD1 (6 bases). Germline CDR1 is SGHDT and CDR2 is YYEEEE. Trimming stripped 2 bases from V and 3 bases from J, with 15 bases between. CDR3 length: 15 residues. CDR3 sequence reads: CASSFSHRANYEQYF. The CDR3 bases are TGTGCCAGCAGCTTTTCCCACAGGGCTAACTACGAGCAGTACTTC.

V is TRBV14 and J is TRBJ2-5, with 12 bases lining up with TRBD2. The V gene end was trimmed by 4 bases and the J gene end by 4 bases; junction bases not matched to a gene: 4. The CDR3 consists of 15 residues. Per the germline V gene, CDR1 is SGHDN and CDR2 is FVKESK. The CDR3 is CASSLGLAGSETQYF. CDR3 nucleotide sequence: TGTGCCAGCAGCCTAGGACTAGCGGGATCAGAGACCCAGTACTTC.

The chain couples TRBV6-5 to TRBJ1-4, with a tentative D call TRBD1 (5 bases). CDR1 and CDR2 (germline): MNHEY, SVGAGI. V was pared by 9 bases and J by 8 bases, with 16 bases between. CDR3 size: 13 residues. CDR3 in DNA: TGTGCCAGTTCAAGGGGCGAGGGCGAAAAACTGTTTTTT. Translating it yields CASSRGEGEKLFF.

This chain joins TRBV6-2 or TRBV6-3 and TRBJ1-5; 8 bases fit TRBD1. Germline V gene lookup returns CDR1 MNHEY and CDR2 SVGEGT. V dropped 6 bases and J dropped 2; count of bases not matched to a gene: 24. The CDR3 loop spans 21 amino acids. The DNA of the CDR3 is TGTGCCAGCAGCCCCTTTCTCTCCGACAGGGGCGGGGGATCTGGCAATCAGCCCCAGCATTTT. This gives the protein CASSPFLSDRGGGSGNQPQHF.

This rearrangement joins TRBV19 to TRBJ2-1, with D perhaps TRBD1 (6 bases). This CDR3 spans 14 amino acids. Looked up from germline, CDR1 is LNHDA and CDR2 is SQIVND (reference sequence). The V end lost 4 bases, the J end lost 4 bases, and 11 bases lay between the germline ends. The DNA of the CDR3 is TGTGCCAGTAGTAACAGGGATCGTTACAATGAGCAGTTCTTC. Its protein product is CASSNRDRYNEQFF.

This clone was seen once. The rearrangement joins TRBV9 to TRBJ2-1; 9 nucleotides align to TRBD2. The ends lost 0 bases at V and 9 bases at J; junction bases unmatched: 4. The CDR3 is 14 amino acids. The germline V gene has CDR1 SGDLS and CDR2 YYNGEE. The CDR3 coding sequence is TGTGCCAGCAGCGTAGGCGGGGGGGCCCCTGAGCAGTTCTTC. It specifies CASSVGGGAPEQFF.

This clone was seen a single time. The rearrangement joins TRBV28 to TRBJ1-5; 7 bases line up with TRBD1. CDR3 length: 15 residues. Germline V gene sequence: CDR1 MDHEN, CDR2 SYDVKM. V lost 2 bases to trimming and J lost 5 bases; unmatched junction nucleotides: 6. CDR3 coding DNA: TGTGCCAGCAGTTTAAACAGGGGCAGATATCAGCCCCAGCATTTT. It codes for CASSLNRGRYQPQHF.

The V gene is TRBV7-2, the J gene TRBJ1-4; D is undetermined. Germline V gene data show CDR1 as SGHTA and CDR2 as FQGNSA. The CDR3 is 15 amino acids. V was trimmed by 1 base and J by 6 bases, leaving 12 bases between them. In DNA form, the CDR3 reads TGTGCCAGCAGCTTAGTGCGCTCCGACCATGAAAAACTGTTTTTT. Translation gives CASSLVRSDHEKLFF. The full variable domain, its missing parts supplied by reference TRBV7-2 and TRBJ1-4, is GAGVSQSPSNKVTEKGKDVELRCDPISGHTALYWYRQSLGQGLEFLIYFQGNSAPDKSGLPSDRFSAERTGGSVSTLTIQRTQQEDSAVYLCASSLVRSDHEKLFFGSGTQLSVL.

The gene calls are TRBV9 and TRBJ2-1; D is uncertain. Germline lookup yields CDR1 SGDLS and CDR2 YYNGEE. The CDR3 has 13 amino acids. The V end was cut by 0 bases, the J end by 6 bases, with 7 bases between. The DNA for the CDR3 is TGTGCCAGCAGCGTAGGTTTCCCCAATGAGCAGTTCTTC. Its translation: CASSVGFPNEQFF.

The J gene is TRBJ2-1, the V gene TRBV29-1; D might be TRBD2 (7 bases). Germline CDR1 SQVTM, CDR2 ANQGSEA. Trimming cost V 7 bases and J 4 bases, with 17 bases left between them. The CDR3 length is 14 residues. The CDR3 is CSATGGPVYNEQFF. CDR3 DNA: TGCAGCGCTACGGGGGGCCCCGTTTACAATGAGCAGTTCTTC.

The CDR3 loop is CASSYEQYF. DNA for the CDR3: TGTGCCAGCAGCTACGAGCAGTACTTC. The genes are TRBV6-9 and TRBJ2-7; D not resolved. This CDR3 comprises 9 residues. Germline CDR1 is MNHGY and CDR2 is SVAAGI. V was clipped by 6 bases and J by 3 bases, with 0 bases between them.

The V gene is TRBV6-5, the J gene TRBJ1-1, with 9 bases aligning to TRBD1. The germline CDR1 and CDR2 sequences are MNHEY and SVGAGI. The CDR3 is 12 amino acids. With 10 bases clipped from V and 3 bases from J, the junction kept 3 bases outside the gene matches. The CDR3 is CATNRGHTEAFF. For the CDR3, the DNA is TGTGCCACCAACAGGGGGCACACTGAAGCTTTCTTT.

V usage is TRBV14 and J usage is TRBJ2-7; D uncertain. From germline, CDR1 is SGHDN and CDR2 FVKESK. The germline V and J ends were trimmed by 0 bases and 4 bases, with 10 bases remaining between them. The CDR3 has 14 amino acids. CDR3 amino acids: CASSQDERPYEQYF. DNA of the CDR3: TGTGCCAGCAGCCAAGATGAGAGGCCATACGAGCAGTACTTC.

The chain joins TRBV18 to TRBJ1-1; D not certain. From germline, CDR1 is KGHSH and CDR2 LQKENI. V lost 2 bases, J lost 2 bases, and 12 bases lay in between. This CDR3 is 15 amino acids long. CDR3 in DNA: TGTGCCAGCTCACCAATTCGGATGCAAAACACTGAAGCTTTCTTT. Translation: CASSPIRMQNTEAFF.

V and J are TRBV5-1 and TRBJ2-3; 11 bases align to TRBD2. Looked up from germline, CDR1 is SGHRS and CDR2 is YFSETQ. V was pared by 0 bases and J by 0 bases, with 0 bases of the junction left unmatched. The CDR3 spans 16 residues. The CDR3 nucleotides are TGCGCCAGCAGCTTGGGACTAGCGGGGAGCACAGATACGCAGTATTTT. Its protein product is CASSLGLAGSTDTQYF. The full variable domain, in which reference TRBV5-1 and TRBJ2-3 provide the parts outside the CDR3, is KAGVTQTPRYLIKTRGQQVTLSCSPISGHRSVSWYQQTPGQGLQFLFEYFSETQRNKGNFPGRFSGRQFSNSRSEMNVSTLELGDSALYLCASSLGLAGSTDTQYFGPGTRLTVL.

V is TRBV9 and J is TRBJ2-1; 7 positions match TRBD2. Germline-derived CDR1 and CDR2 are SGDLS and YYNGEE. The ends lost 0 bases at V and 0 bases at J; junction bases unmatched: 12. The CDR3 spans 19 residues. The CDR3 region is CASSVVDSGPFSSYNEQFF. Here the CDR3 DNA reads TGTGCCAGCAGCGTAGTCGATAGCGGGCCGTTTAGCTCCTACAATGAGCAGTTCTTC.

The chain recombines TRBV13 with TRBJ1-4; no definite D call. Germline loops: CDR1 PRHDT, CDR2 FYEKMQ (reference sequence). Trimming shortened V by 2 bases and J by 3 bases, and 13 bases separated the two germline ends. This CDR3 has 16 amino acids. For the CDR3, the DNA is TGTGCCAGCAGCTTAACGGGGTACGGTCCTAATGAAAAACTGTTTTTT. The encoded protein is CASSLTGYGPNEKLFF.

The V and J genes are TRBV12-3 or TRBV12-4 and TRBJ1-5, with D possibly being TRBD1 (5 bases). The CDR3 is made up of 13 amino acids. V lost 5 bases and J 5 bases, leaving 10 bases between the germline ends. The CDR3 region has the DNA TGTGCCAGCAGTCAAGGGGAGTATCAGCCCCAGCATTTT. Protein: CASSQGEYQPQHF.

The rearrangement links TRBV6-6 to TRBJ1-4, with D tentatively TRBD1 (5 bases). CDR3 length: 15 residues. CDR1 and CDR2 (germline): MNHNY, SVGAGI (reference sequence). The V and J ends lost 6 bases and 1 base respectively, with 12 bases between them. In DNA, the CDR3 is TGTGCCAGCAGCTCTCCCGACAGAACTAATGAAAAACTGTTTTTT. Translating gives CASSSPDRTNEKLFF.

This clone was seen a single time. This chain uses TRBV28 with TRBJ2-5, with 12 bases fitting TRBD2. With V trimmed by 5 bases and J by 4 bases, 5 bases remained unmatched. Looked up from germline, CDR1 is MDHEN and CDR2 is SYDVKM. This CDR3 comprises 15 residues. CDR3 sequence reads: CASSLAGGPRETQYF. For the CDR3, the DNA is TGTGCCAGCAGTCTAGCGGGAGGGCCGAGAGAGACCCAGTACTTC.

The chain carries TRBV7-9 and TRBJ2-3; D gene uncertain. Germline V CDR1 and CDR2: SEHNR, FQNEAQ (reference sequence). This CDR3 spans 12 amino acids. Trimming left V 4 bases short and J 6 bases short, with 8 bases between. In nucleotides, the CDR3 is TGTGCCAGCAGCTCGCATGTTGATACGCAGTATTTT. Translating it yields CASSSHVDTQYF.

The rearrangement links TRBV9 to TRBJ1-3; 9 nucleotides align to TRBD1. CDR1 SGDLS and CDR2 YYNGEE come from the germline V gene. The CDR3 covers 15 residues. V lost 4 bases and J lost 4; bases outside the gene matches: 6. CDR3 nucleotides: TGTGCCAGCAGCCCAGGGACAGGGCACGGAAACACCATATATTTT. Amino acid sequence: CASSPGTGHGNTIYF. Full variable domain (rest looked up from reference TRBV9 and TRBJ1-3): DSGVTQTPKHLITATGQRVTLRCSPRSGDLSVYWYQQSLDQGLQFLIQYYNGEERAKGNILERFSAQQFPDLHSELNLSSLELGDSALYFCASSPGTGHGNTIYFGEGSWLTVV.

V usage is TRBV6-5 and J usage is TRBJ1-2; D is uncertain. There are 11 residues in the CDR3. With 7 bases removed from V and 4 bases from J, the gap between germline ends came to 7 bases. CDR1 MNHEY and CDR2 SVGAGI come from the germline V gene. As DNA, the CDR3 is TGTGCCAGCAATCTGGGCTATGGCTACACCTTC. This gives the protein CASNLGYGYTF.

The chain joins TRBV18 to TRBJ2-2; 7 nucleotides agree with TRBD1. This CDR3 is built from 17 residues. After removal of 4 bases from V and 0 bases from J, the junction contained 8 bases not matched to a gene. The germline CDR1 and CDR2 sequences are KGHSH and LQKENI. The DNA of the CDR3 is TGTGCCAGCTCACTTCTACAGGGGCGTGCGAACACCGGGGAGCTGTTTTTT. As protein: CASSLLQGRANTGELFF.